Listed below are T cell receptor beta chains from one sample, sequenced in a study of blood T cell repertoires in COVID-19. Profiled with immunoSEQ multiplex PCR; TCRdb holds only in-frame clones, not every one. The profile shows 200,000 to 250,000 clones, around 81% of them singletons. The sequencing input was peripheral blood. These receptors were collected from a woman aged 25 to 39 who had recovered from COVID-19. Both conserved end residues are part of each CDR3. The order of the fields is V gene, clone size, D gene, J gene, CDR3 protein, CDR3 DNA. A D gene is named only where the DNA matches it firmly. The size field is filled for only some rows; it gives once, few, many or a size class.

V gene: TRBV6-5; clone size: -; D gene: -; J gene: TRBJ2-5; CDR3 protein: CASSYTRERKTQYF; CDR3 DNA: TGTGCCAGCAGTTACACGCGGGAACGGAAGACCCAGTACTTC
V gene: TRBV2; clone size: once; D gene: -; J gene: TRBJ2-3; CDR3 protein: CASEASADTQYF; CDR3 DNA: TGTGCCAGCGAGGCTTCGGCAGATACGCAGTATTTT
V gene: TRBV7-3; clone size: -; D gene: TRBD1; J gene: TRBJ2-5; CDR3 protein: CASSGQGQETQYF; CDR3 DNA: TGTGCCAGCAGCGGACAGGGGCAAGAGACCCAGTACTTC
V gene: TRBV5-6; clone size: -; D gene: TRBD1; J gene: TRBJ2-7; CDR3 protein: CASSEGQAYEQYF; CDR3 DNA: TGTGCCAGCAGCGAGGGACAGGCCTACGAGCAGTACTTC
V gene: TRBV28; clone size: -; D gene: -; J gene: TRBJ1-1; CDR3 protein: CASSPSGGGTEAFF; CDR3 DNA: TGTGCCAGCAGTCCCTCGGGGGGCGGCACTGAAGCTTTCTTT
V gene: TRBV7-9; clone size: -; D gene: -; J gene: TRBJ1-1; CDR3 protein: CASSSSGMNTEAFF; CDR3 DNA: TGTGCCAGCAGCTCGTCCGGTATGAACACTGAAGCTTTCTTT
V gene: TRBV2; clone size: -; D gene: TRBD1; J gene: TRBJ1-3; CDR3 protein: CASSTRQGSSGNTIYF; CDR3 DNA: TGTGCCAGCAGTACGCGACAGGGGAGCTCTGGAAACACCATATATTTT
V gene: TRBV27; clone size: -; D gene: -; J gene: TRBJ2-1; CDR3 protein: CASRDRSSYNEQFF; CDR3 DNA: TGTGCCAGCAGAGACAGGAGCTCCTACAATGAGCAGTTCTTC
V gene: TRBV7-3; clone size: -; D gene: -; J gene: TRBJ2-2; CDR3 protein: CASSFTGIGELFF; CDR3 DNA: TGTGCCAGCAGCTTCACAGGGATCGGGGAGCTGTTTTTT
V gene: TRBV2; clone size: once; D gene: TRBD1; J gene: TRBJ2-5; CDR3 protein: CASRGQGETQYF; CDR3 DNA: TGTGCCAGCAGAGGACAGGGGGAGACCCAGTACTTC
V gene: TRBV24-1; clone size: -; D gene: TRBD1; J gene: TRBJ1-5; CDR3 protein: CATSPGQYNQPQHF; CDR3 DNA: TGTGCCACCAGTCCGGGACAGTATAATCAGCCCCAGCATTTT
V gene: TRBV3-1/TRBV3-2; clone size: -; D gene: -; J gene: TRBJ1-2; CDR3 protein: CASSQAGERRGYTF; CDR3 DNA: TGTGCCAGCAGCCAAGCCGGGGAAAGAAGGGGCTACACCTTC
V gene: TRBV10-3; clone size: -; D gene: TRBD2; J gene: TRBJ2-5; CDR3 protein: CAITAGVKETQYF; CDR3 DNA: TGTGCCATCACCGCGGGAGTTAAGGAGACCCAGTACTTC
V gene: TRBV15; clone size: -; D gene: -; J gene: TRBJ2-5; CDR3 protein: CATSRTGRGQETQYF; CDR3 DNA: TGTGCCACCAGCCGTACGGGGCGGGGACAAGAGACCCAGTACTTC
V gene: TRBV10-1; clone size: -; D gene: TRBD2; J gene: TRBJ2-2; CDR3 protein: CASSPGTSDTGELFF; CDR3 DNA: TGCGCCAGCAGTCCCGGGACTAGCGATACCGGGGAGCTGTTTTTT
V gene: TRBV18; clone size: -; D gene: -; J gene: TRBJ1-1; CDR3 protein: CASSPRGLGMNTEAFF; CDR3 DNA: TGTGCCAGCTCCCCAAGGGGACTGGGAATGAACACTGAAGCTTTCTTT
V gene: TRBV28; clone size: -; D gene: -; J gene: TRBJ1-1; CDR3 protein: CASSFSREDMNTEAFF; CDR3 DNA: TGTGCCAGCAGTTTCAGCAGGGAGGACATGAACACTGAAGCTTTCTTT
V gene: TRBV4-1; clone size: -; D gene: -; J gene: TRBJ1-5; CDR3 protein: CAYRGHFFFQPQHF; CDR3 DNA: TGCGCGTATAGGGGTCACTTTTTTTTCCAGCCCCAGCATTTT
V gene: TRBV2; clone size: -; D gene: TRBD2; J gene: TRBJ2-5; CDR3 protein: CASSAATSGSSSKRTQYF; CDR3 DNA: TGTGCCAGCAGTGCGGCGACTAGCGGGAGCTCAAGCAAGAGAACCCAGTACTTC
V gene: TRBV24-1; clone size: -; D gene: -; J gene: TRBJ2-7; CDR3 protein: CATSEAAANSYEQYF; CDR3 DNA: TGTGCCACCAGTGAGGCGGCGGCCAACTCCTACGAGCAGTACTTC
V gene: TRBV6-5; clone size: -; D gene: TRBD2; J gene: TRBJ2-1; CDR3 protein: CASTRLAGSYNEQFF; CDR3 DNA: TGTGCCAGCACCCGACTAGCGGGTTCCTACAATGAGCAGTTCTTC
V gene: TRBV12-3/TRBV12-4; clone size: -; D gene: -; J gene: TRBJ2-4; CDR3 protein: CASRLETKNIQYF; CDR3 DNA: TGTGCCAGCAGATTGGAGACCAAAAACATTCAGTACTTC
V gene: TRBV15; clone size: -; D gene: -; J gene: TRBJ2-6; CDR3 protein: CATSRDSGAGANVLTF; CDR3 DNA: TGTGCCACCAGCAGAGATTCGGGGGCTGGGGCCAACGTCCTGACTTTC
V gene: TRBV29-1; clone size: -; D gene: TRBD1; J gene: TRBJ2-2; CDR3 protein: CSVRDSQIGELFF; CDR3 DNA: TGCAGCGTTCGGGACAGCCAAATCGGGGAGCTGTTTTTT
V gene: TRBV2; clone size: -; D gene: -; J gene: TRBJ1-1; CDR3 protein: CASTRRENTEAFF; CDR3 DNA: TGTGCCAGCACCAGACGGGAGAACACTGAAGCTTTCTTT
V gene: TRBV11-2; clone size: -; D gene: -; J gene: TRBJ2-3; CDR3 protein: CASSLDLGLGTDTQYF; CDR3 DNA: TGTGCCAGCAGCTTAGACCTGGGGCTCGGCACAGATACGCAGTATTTT
V gene: TRBV24-1; clone size: -; D gene: TRBD1; J gene: TRBJ2-5; CDR3 protein: CATSDPLSGQGKRGQYF; CDR3 DNA: TGTGCCACCAGTGATCCCCTTTCGGGACAGGGTAAGCGGGGCCAGTACTTC
V gene: TRBV18; clone size: -; D gene: -; J gene: TRBJ2-1; CDR3 protein: CASSRKTLRVQDEQFF; CDR3 DNA: TGTGCCAGCTCGCGGAAGACATTAAGGGTACAGGATGAGCAGTTCTTC
V gene: TRBV11-2; clone size: -; D gene: TRBD1; J gene: TRBJ2-1; CDR3 protein: CASSFGQGNEQFF; CDR3 DNA: TGTGCCAGCAGCTTCGGACAGGGTAATGAGCAGTTCTTC
V gene: TRBV5-6; clone size: few; D gene: -; J gene: TRBJ1-2; CDR3 protein: CASSLARDYGYTF; CDR3 DNA: TGTGCCAGCAGCTTAGCCAGGGACTATGGCTACACCTTC
V gene: TRBV6-1; clone size: once; D gene: -; J gene: TRBJ1-5; CDR3 protein: CASIDRINQPQHF; CDR3 DNA: TGTGCCAGCATTGACAGAATCAATCAGCCCCAGCATTTT
V gene: TRBV30; clone size: -; D gene: TRBD2; J gene: TRBJ2-7; CDR3 protein: CAWSFKLAGADEQYF; CDR3 DNA: TGTGCCTGGAGTTTTAAACTAGCGGGAGCGGACGAGCAGTACTTC
V gene: TRBV3-1/TRBV3-2; clone size: -; D gene: TRBD2; J gene: TRBJ2-5; CDR3 protein: CASSPFRGRQETQYF; CDR3 DNA: TGTGCCAGCAGCCCCTTTCGCGGGAGGCAGGAGACCCAGTACTTC
V gene: TRBV14; clone size: few; D gene: TRBD1; J gene: TRBJ2-3; CDR3 protein: CASSQDIGQGPYDTQYF; CDR3 DNA: TGTGCCAGCAGCCAAGATATCGGACAGGGTCCCTACGATACGCAGTATTTT
V gene: TRBV5-8; clone size: -; D gene: -; J gene: TRBJ1-2; CDR3 protein: CASSLGDYGYTF; CDR3 DNA: TGTGCCAGCAGCCTCGGGGACTATGGCTACACCTTC
V gene: TRBV7-3; clone size: once; D gene: TRBD2; J gene: TRBJ2-3; CDR3 protein: CASSPGLAGGDTQYF; CDR3 DNA: TGTGCCAGCAGCCCGGGACTAGCGGGAGGAGACACGCAGTATTTT
V gene: TRBV27; clone size: -; D gene: -; J gene: TRBJ1-3; CDR3 protein: CASSRIQRSQGGNTIYF; CDR3 DNA: TGTGCCAGCAGCCGGATTCAGCGATCCCAGGGGGGAAACACCATATATTTT